This T cell receptor beta chain originates from a study of blood T cell repertoires in COVID-19. About the research overall: There were acute and convalescent COVID-19 samples, and they came from the United States, Italy and Spain.

CDR3 size: 18 residues. Germline CDR1 and CDR2: MGHRA and YSYEKL. V gave up 0 bases and J gave up 5 bases; unmatched junction bases: 6. Some clones are missing from TCRdb's copy, which holds only in-frame ones; the method was immunoSEQ multiplex PCR. The sample records about 50,000 clones, 90% being singletons. This chain connects TRBV4-1 to TRBJ2-2; 13 bases line up with TRBD2. The TCR sequence derives from a human donor in a cohort sampled during active COVID-19. The sample taken for sequencing was peripheral blood. CDR3 region: CASSQDYGLAGATGELFF. The CDR3 DNA follows: TGCGCCAGCAGCCAAGATTATGGACTAGCGGGGGCTACCGGGGAGCTGTTTTTT.